The 20 T cell receptor beta chains in this list originate from one sample, sequenced in a study of Graves' ophthalmopathy and Graves' hyperthyroidism. RNA transcripts yielded amplified TCR beta CDR3 regions. An opening RT-PCR round employed HTBI primers and preceded a second-round multiplex PCR. TCRdb re-analysed the multiplex PCR reads in MiXCR, keeping a single row per CDR3 protein. The data contain more than 300,000 distinct CDR3 sequences, 15% of them singletons. Sequencing was performed on peripheral blood. These receptors came from a woman between 18 and 29 years old with stable Graves' hyperthyroidism.

In this sample, this clonotype turned up many times. The chain couples TRBV6-5 to TRBJ1-6; 9 bases match TRBD1. V lost 2 bases and J lost 8; bases outside the gene matches: 4. CDR3 length equals 15 residues. Germline CDR1 is MNHEY and CDR2 is SVGAGI. Written as DNA, the CDR3 is TGTGCCAGCAGTTACGGACAGGGGCTCTATTCACCCCTCCACTTT. Protein sequence: CASSYGQGLYSPLHF.

Turning to this clonotype: A much bigger clone sits one base away, suggesting this may be a read error. V usage is TRBV28 and J usage is TRBJ2-5; either TRBD1 or TRBD2 may supply D (5 bases each). Germline loops: CDR1 MDHEN, CDR2 SYDVKM. The length of the CDR3 is 16 residues. The DNA for the CDR3 is TGTGCCAGCAGTTTATCGGGTCGTTGGGGACGAGAGACCAAGTACTTC. This codes for CASSLSGRWGRETKYF.

The chain combines TRBV5-6 with TRBJ1-2; D uncertain. V was pared by 1 base and J by 0 bases, with 19 bases between. CDR3 length equals 18 residues. The germline V gene encodes CDR1 SGHDT and CDR2 YYEEEE. The CDR3 here is CASSLLFQLTLANYGYTF. The DNA for the CDR3 is TGTGCCAGCAGCTTGCTTTTCCAGCTAACCTTAGCTAACTATGGCTACACCTTC.

This chain uses TRBV24-1 with TRBJ1-2; no firm D call. Germline-derived CDR1 and CDR2 are KGHDR and SFDVKD. CDR3 length: 11 residues. V lost 11 bases and J 7 bases, leaving 13 bases between the germline ends. The CDR3 is CAISNGVGYTF. CDR3 coding DNA: TGTGCCATCAGCAACGGGGTTGGCTACACCTTC.

This clonotype has a count of ten or more. The chain employs TRBV7-9 and TRBJ1-5; no clear D gene. The CDR3 is 13 amino acids. Trimming removed 2 bases from V and 7 bases from J, with 9 bases in between. Germline CDR1 is SEHNR and CDR2 is FQNEAQ (reference sequence). The CDR3 region is CASSLKERQPQHF. Written as DNA, the CDR3 is TGTGCCAGCAGCTTAAAAGAGCGGCAGCCCCAGCATTTT. Full variable domain (missing parts from reference TRBV7-9 and TRBJ1-5): DTGVSQNPRHKITKRGQNVTFRCDPISEHNRLYWYRQTLGQGPEFLTYFQNEAQLEKSRLLSDRFSAERPKGSFSTLEIQRTEQGDSAMYLCASSLKERQPQHFGDGTRLSIL.

This chain's CDR3 is CSARSLDSSSNQPQHF. The DNA of the CDR3 is TGCAGTGCTAGATCGCTCGACTCTTCCAGCAATCAGCCCCAGCATTTT. V gene TRBV20-1 combines with J gene TRBJ1-5; D is unresolved. The length of the CDR3 is 16 residues. The germline V and J ends were trimmed by 2 bases and 1 base, with 15 bases remaining between them. Per the germline V gene, CDR1 is DFQATT and CDR2 is SNEGSKA (reference sequence).

This clonotype was detected ten times or more. The chain joins TRBV29-1 to TRBJ2-2; D is unresolved. The CDR3 totals 12 residues. Per germline, CDR1 SQVTM and CDR2 ANQGSEA. The CDR3 loop is CSARPNTGELFF. CDR3 nucleotide sequence: TGCAGTGCCCGGCCGAACACCGGGGAGCTGTTTTTT.

The J gene is TRBJ2-7, the V gene TRBV6-1; 12 bases are shared with TRBD2. In germline, CDR1 is MNHNS, CDR2 SASEGT. The length of the CDR3 is 14 residues. Trimming removed 8 bases from V and 9 bases from J; junction bases left unmatched: 11. The CDR3 reads CASARTSGAYSQYF. CDR3 bases: TGTGCCAGCGCCCGGACTAGCGGGGCCTACTCGCAGTACTTC.

This clonotype has just a few counts. A much larger clone sits a single nucleotide away, making a read error possible. This chain links TRBV14 with TRBJ1-1; D not resolved. Germline V gives CDR1 SGHDN, CDR2 FVKESK. The CDR3 loop spans 14 amino acids. The V end lost 1 base, the J end lost 1 base, and 7 bases lay between the germline ends. The CDR3 bases are TGTGCCAGCAGCCAAGGCGTTCGGAACACTGAAGCTTTCTTT. Its protein product is CASSQGVRNTEAFF.

This clonotype has a handful of counts. This rearrangement joins TRBV3-1 to TRBJ1-2; unclear D gene. The CDR3 is 11 amino acids. Deletions cut 3 bases from V and 8 bases from J, with 7 bases between. The germline V gene has CDR1 LGHDT and CDR2 YNNKEL (reference sequence). The CDR3 protein is CASSHGEGYTF. The CDR3 DNA is TGTGCCAGCAGCCATGGGGAGGGCTACACCTTC.

Ten or more counts support this clonotype. This chain links TRBV20-1 with TRBJ2-2, with 11 bases aligning to TRBD1. Looked up from germline, CDR1 is DFQATT and CDR2 is SNEGSKA (reference sequence). V was clipped by 3 bases and J by 4 bases; unmatched bases: 7. CDR3 length equals 16 residues. In nucleotides, the CDR3 is TGCAGTGCTAGTCCCCCAGGGACAGGGGGCACCGGGGAGCTGTTTTTT. It specifies CSASPPGTGGTGELFF.

This clonotype was seen at least ten times. The chain couples TRBV11-2 to TRBJ2-4, with TRBD2 identical over 9 bases. The CDR3 is made up of 16 amino acids. In germline, CDR1 is SGHAT, CDR2 FQNNGV. With 6 bases clipped from V and 3 bases from J, the junction kept 9 bases outside the gene matches. The CDR3 spells CASRPSGGYVKNIQYF. In DNA form, the CDR3 reads TGTGCCAGCAGACCCAGCGGGGGGTATGTCAAAAACATTCAGTACTTC. Complete variable domain (other parts from reference TRBV11-2 and TRBJ2-4): EAGVAQSPRYKIIEKRQSVAFWCNPISGHATLYWYQQILGQGPKLLIQFQNNGVVDDSQLPKDRFSAERLKGVDSTLKIQPAKLEDSAVYLCASRPSGGYVKNIQYFGAGTRLSVL.

The V and J genes are TRBV30 and TRBJ1-1, with D unresolved. V lost 1 base, J lost 3 bases, and 9 bases lay in between. CDR1 and CDR2 (germline): GTSNPN, SVGIG (reference sequence). This CDR3 has 13 residues. The CDR3 loop reads CAWSEQAYTEAFF. CDR3 DNA sequence: TGTGCCTGGAGTGAGCAGGCTTACACTGAAGCTTTCTTT.

This clonotype was seen only a few times. The J gene is TRBJ1-1, the V gene TRBV12-3 or TRBV12-4; no clear D. The V end lost 6 bases, the J end lost 12 bases, and 20 bases lay between the germline ends. CDR3 length equals 13 residues. CDR3 sequence: CASRPGQNGLTFF. DNA for the CDR3: TGTGCCAGCAGACCTGGGCAGAATGGGCTGACTTTCTTT.

With regard to this clonotype: The junction departs from the called germline gene at one end, perhaps through a read error. This sequence joins TRBV29-1 and TRBJ1-2, with D tentatively TRBD1 (5 bases). The CDR3 sequence is 14 residues long. The germline gives CDR1 SQVTM, CDR2 ANQGSEA. CDR3 amino acids: CRAGVELGGYGYTF. The CDR3 nucleotides are TGCAGGGCGGGGGTGGAATTGGGGGGATATGGCTACACCTTT.

This clonotype was detected ten times or more. The V call is TRBV28, the J call TRBJ2-2, with 10 bases lining up with TRBD1. Germline CDR1 is MDHEN and CDR2 is SYDVKM. J lost 5 bases, V lost 6 bases, and 6 bases had no gene match. The CDR3 contains 15 residues. The CDR3 is CASSPGTGETGELFF. CDR3 bases: TGTGCCAGCAGCCCCGGGACAGGGGAAACCGGGGAGCTGTTTTTT. Full variable domain (missing parts from reference TRBV28 and TRBJ2-2): DVKVTQSSRYLVKRTGEKVFLECVQDMDHENMFWYRQDPGLGLRLIYFSYDVKMKEKGDIPEGYSVSREKKERFSLILESASTNQTSMYLCASSPGTGETGELFFGEGSRLTVL.

This clonotype was seen at least ten times. The chain employs TRBV24-1 and TRBJ1-2; D unresolved. The CDR3 has 14 amino acids. Between the trimmed V and J ends, which lost 5 bases and 2 bases, there was a span of 11 bases. From germline, CDR1 is KGHDR and CDR2 SFDVKD. The CDR3 coding sequence is TGTGCCACCAGTGTCGGGCAATTCAACTATGGCTACACCTTC. Its translation is CATSVGQFNYGYTF.

Ten or more counts support this clonotype. J is TRBJ2-7 and V is TRBV6-1; 11 nucleotides agree with TRBD1. CDR1 and CDR2 from the germline V gene are MNHNS and SASEGT. J lost 7 bases, V lost 6 bases, and 11 bases had no gene match. The CDR3 totals 15 residues. CDR3 sequence reads: CASRPQVGQGDEQYF. The CDR3 region has the DNA TGTGCCAGCAGGCCACAGGTGGGACAGGGGGATGAGCAGTACTTC.

This clonotype was seen ten or more times. The genes are TRBV6-1 and TRBJ1-5; D is ambiguous. The germline V gene has CDR1 MNHNS and CDR2 SASEGT. V was pared by 6 bases and J by 1 base, with 7 bases between. The CDR3 is made up of 13 amino acids. The DNA for the CDR3 is TGTGCCAGCAGCATTCGGAGCAATCAGCCCCAGCATTTT. Its translation: CASSIRSNQPQHF.

This clonotype has ten or more counts. The chain carries TRBV2 and TRBJ1-2; D uncertain. V shed 4 bases and J shed 5 bases, with 8 bases lying between them. The CDR3 covers 12 residues. The germline V gene has CDR1 SNHLY and CDR2 FYNNEI. The CDR3 DNA is TGTGCCAGCAGTGGGGCCGGTTATGGCTACACCTTC. Its translation is CASSGAGYGYTF.